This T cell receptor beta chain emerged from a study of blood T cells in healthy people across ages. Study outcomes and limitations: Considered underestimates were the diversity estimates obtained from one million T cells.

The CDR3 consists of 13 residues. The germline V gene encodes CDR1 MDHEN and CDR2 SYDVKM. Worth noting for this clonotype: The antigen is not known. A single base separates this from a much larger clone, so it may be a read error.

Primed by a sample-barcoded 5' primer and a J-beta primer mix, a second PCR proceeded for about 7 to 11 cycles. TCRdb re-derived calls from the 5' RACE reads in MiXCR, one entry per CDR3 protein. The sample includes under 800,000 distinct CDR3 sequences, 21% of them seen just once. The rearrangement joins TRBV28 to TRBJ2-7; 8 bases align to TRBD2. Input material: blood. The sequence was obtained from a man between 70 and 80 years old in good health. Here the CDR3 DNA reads TGTGCCACCCACAGCGGGGGCTCCTACGGGCAGTACTTC. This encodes CATHSGGSYGQYF.